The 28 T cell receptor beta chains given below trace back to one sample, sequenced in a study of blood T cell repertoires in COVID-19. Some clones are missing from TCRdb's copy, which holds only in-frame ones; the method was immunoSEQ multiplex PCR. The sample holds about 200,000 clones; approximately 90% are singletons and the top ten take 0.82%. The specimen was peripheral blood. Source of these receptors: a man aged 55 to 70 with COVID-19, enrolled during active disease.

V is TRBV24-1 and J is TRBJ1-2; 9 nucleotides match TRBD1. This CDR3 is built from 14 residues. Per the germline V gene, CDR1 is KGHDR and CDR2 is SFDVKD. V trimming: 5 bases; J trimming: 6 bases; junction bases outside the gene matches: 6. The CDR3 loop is CATSGPGQGHGYTF. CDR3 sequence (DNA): TGTGCCACCAGTGGACCGGGACAGGGACATGGCTACACCTTC.

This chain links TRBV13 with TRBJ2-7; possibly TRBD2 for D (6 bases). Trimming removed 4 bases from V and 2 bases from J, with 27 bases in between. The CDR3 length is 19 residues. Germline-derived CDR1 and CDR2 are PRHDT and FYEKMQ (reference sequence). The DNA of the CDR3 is TGTGCCAGCAGCTCACCCCCTGGTTTGGATGCGGGGCCTACCTACGAGCAGTACTTC. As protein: CASSSPPGLDAGPTYEQYF.

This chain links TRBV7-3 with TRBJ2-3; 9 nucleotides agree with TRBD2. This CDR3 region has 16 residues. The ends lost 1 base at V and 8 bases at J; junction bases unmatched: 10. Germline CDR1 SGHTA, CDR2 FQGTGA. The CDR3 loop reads CASSLRGGGASSTQYF. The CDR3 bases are TGTGCCAGCAGCTTAAGAGGCGGGGGGGCCTCGTCTACGCAGTATTTT.

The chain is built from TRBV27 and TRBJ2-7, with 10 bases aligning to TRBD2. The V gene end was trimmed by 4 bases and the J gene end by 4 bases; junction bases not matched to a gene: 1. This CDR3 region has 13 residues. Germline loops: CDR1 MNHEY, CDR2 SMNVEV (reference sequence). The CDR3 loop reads CASSWTSGYEQYF. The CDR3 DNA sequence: TGTGCCAGCAGTTGGACTAGCGGATACGAGCAGTACTTC.

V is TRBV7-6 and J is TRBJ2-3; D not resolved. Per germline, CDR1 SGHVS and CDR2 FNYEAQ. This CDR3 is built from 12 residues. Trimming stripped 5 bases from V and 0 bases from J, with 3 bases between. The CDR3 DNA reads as TGTGCCAGCAGCATAAGCACAGATACGCAGTATTTT. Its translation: CASSISTDTQYF.

CDR3 region: CAWSLRGGNTGELFF. The CDR3 DNA reads TGTGCCTGGAGTCTCCGGGGGGGCAACACCGGGGAGCTGTTTTTT. This rearrangement joins TRBV30 to TRBJ2-2; TRBD2 agrees at 8 bases. Germline CDR1 is GTSNPN and CDR2 is SVGIG (reference sequence). Trimming took 2 bases from V and 2 from J; bases not matched to a gene: 4. The CDR3 sequence is 15 residues long.

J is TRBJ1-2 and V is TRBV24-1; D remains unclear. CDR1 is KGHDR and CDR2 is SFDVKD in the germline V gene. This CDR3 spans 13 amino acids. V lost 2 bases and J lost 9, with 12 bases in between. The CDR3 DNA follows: TGTGCCACCAGTGATTCTGCTTTCAAGCGCTACACCTTC. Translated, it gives CATSDSAFKRYTF.

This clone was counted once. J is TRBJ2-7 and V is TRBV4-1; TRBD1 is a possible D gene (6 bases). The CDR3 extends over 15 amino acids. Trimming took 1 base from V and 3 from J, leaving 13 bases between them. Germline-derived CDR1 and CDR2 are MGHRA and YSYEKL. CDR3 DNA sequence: TGCGCCAGCAGCCAAGGGCAGGGGCCAAACTACGAGCAGTACTTC. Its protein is CASSQGQGPNYEQYF.

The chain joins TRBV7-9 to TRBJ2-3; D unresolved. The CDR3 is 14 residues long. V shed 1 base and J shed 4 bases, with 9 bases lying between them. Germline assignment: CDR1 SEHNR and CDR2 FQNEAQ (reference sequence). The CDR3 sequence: CASSLGSSADTQYF. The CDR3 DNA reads TGTGCCAGCAGCTTAGGGAGTTCGGCAGATACGCAGTATTTT.

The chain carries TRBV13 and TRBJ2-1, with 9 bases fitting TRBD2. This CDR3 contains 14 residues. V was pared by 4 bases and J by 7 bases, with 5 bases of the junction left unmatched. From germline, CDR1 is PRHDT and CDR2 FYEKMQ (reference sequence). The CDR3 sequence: CASSSGTSFNEQFF. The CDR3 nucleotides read TGTGCCAGCAGCTCCGGGACTAGCTTTAATGAGCAGTTCTTC.

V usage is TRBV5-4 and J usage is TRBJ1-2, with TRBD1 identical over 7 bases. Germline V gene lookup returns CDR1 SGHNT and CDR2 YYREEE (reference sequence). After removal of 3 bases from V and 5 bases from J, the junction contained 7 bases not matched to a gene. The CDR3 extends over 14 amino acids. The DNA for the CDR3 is TGTGCCAGCAGCTCGGGACAGTCCCTATATGGCTACACCTTC. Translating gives CASSSGQSLYGYTF.

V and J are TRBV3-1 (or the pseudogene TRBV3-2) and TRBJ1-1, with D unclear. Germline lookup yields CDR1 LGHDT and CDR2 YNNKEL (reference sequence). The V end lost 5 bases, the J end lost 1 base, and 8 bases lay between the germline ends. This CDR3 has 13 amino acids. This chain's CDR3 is CASSAGWNTEAFF. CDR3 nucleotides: TGTGCCAGCAGCGCCGGTTGGAACACTGAAGCTTTCTTT.

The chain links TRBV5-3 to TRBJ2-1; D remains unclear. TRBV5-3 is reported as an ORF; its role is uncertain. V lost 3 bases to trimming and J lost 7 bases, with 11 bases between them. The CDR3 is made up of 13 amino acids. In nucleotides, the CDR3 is TGTGCCAGAAGCTCCGGGTTCTCAAATGAGCAGTTCTTC. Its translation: CARSSGFSNEQFF.

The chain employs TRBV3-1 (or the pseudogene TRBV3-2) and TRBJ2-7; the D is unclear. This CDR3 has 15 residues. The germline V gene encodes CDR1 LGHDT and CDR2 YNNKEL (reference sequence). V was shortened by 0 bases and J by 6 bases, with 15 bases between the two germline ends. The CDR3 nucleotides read TGTGCCAGCAGCCAAGATACTATCAGCTCGGCCGAGCAGTACTTC. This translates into CASSQDTISSAEQYF.

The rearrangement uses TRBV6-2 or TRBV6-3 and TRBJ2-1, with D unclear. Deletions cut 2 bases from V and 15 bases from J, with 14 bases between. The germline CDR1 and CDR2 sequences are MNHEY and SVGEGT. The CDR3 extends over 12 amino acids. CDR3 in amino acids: CASSYPDWKTFF. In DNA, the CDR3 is TGTGCCAGCAGTTACCCCGACTGGAAAACGTTCTTC.

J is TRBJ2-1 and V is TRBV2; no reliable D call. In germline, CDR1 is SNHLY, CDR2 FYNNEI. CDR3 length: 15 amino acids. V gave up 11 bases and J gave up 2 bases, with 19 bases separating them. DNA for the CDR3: TGTGCCCACAAGGTCGGCGGTCTCCCCTACAATGAGCAGTTCTTC. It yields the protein CAHKVGGLPYNEQFF.

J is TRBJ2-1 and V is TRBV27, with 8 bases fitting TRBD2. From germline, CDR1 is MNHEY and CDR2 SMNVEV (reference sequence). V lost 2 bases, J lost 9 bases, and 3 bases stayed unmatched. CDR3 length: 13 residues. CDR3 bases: TGTGCCAGCAGTTTAGCGACTAGCGTTGAGCAGTTCTTC. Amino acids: CASSLATSVEQFF.

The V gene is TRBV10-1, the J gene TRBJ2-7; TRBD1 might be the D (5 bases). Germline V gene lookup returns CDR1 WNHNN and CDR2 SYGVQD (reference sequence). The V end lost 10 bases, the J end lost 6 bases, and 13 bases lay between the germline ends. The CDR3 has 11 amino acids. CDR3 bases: TGCGCCATATCCAATAGGGGCGAGCAGTACTTC. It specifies CAISNRGEQYF.

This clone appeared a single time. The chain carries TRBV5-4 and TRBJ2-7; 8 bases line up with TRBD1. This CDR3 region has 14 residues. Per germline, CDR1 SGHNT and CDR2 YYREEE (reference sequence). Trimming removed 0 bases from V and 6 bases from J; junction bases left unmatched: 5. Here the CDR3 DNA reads TGTGCCAGCAGCTTGGGACAGGGGACGGGCGAGCAGTACTTC. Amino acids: CASSLGQGTGEQYF.

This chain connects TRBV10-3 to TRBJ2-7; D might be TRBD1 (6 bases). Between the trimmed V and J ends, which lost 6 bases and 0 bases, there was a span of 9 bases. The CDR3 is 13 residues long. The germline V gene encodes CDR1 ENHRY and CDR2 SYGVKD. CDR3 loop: CAIRGDNSYEQYF. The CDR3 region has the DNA TGTGCCATCAGGGGGGACAACTCCTACGAGCAGTACTTC.

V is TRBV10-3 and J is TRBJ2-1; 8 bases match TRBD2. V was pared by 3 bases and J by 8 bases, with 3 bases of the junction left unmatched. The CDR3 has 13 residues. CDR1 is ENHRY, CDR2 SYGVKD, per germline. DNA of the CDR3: TGTGCCATCAGTGACACGGGGGGGCATGAGCAGTTCTTC. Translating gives CAISDTGGHEQFF.

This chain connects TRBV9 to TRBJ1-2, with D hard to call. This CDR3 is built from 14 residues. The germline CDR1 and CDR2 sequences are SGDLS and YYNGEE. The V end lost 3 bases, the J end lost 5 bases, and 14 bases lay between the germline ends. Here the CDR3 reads CASSADGLPYGYTF. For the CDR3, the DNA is TGTGCCAGCAGCGCTGACGGACTCCCTTATGGCTACACCTTC.

The CDR3 here is CASSHRFGTQYF. The CDR3 coding sequence is TGTGCCAGCAGCCACCGTTTCGGTACGCAGTATTTT. J is TRBJ2-3 and V is TRBV3-1 (or the pseudogene TRBV3-2); D remains ambiguous. This CDR3 comprises 12 residues. The V and J ends lost 3 bases and 8 bases respectively, with 9 bases between them. Germline V gene data show CDR1 as LGHDT and CDR2 as YNNKEL (reference sequence).

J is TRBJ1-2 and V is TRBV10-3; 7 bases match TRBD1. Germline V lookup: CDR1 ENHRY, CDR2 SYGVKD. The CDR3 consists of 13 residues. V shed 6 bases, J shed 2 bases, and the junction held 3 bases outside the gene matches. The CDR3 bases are TGTGCCATCAGCACAGGGGAAAACTATGGCTACACCTTC. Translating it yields CAISTGENYGYTF.

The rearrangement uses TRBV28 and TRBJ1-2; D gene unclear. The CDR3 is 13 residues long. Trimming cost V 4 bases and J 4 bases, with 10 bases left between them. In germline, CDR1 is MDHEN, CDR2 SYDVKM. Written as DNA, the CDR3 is TGTGCCAGCAGTTCCGGGATCCTCTATGGCTACACCTTC. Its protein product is CASSSGILYGYTF.

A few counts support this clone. CDR3: CASAQGSYGYTF. The DNA of the CDR3 is TGTGCCAGCGCACAGGGCAGCTATGGCTACACCTTC. This chain joins TRBV2 and TRBJ1-2; D may be TRBD1 (6 bases). In germline, CDR1 is SNHLY, CDR2 FYNNEI. The CDR3 contains 12 residues. The V and J ends lost 8 bases and 4 bases respectively, with 11 bases between them.

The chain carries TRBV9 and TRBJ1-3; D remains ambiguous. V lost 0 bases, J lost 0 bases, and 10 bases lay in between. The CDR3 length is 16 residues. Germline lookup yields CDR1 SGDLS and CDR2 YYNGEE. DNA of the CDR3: TGTGCCAGCAGCGTAGGCCTAGGAGGCTCTGGAAACACCATATATTTT. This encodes CASSVGLGGSGNTIYF.

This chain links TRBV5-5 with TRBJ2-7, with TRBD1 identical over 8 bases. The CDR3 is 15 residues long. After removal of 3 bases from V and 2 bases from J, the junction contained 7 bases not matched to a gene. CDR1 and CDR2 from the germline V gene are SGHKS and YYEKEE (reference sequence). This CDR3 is CASSWDSTGAYEQYF. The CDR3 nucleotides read TGTGCCAGCAGCTGGGACTCGACAGGGGCCTACGAGCAGTACTTC.